This T cell receptor (beta chain) was sequenced during a study of control samples from healthy donors and cancer patients. Sequencing used immunoSEQ multiplex PCR; TCRdb keeps in-frame clones, though not all of them. This table has approximately 100,000 clones, about 83% appearing once. This sequence originates from a woman between 40 and 50 years old in good health. Sequenced input: blood.

The CDR3 DNA reads as TGTGCCAGCAGTCCGCGGGGGGGCAACTATGGCTACACCTTC. It specifies CASSPRGGNYGYTF. The chain couples TRBV27 to TRBJ1-2, with D maybe TRBD1 (6 bases). Germline assignment: CDR1 MNHEY and CDR2 SMNVEV (reference sequence). The CDR3 spans 14 residues. Trimming left V 5 bases short and J 2 bases short, with 12 bases between.